These 20 T cell receptor beta chains were sequenced from one sample in a study of blood T cell repertoires in COVID-19. Produced via immunoSEQ multiplex PCR; TCRdb's table is partial and in-frame only. This table holds 250,000 to 350,000 clones, approximately 85% found once. Sequencing was carried out using peripheral blood. These receptors were taken from a human donor with COVID-19, enrolled during active disease. The donor label of this sample is uncertain.

V usage is TRBV7-6 and J usage is TRBJ2-7; 12 bases are shared with TRBD1. Germline CDR1 is SGHVS and CDR2 is FNYEAQ. This CDR3 comprises 16 residues. Unmatched junction bases numbered 11, after V lost 5 bases and J lost 6 bases. The CDR3 spells CASSPRGGTGGFEQYF. CDR3 bases: TGTGCCAGCAGCCCCCGGGGGGGGACAGGGGGCTTCGAGCAGTACTTC.

This chain uses TRBV27 with TRBJ1-2; D possibly corresponds to TRBD1 (6 bases). The ends were cut back, 6 bases at V and 3 bases at J, with 11 bases in the middle. The CDR3 consists of 13 residues. In germline, CDR1 is MNHEY, CDR2 SMNVEV (reference sequence). The CDR3 loop is CASSFQGYYGYTF. The DNA of the CDR3 is TGTGCCAGCAGCTTTCAGGGGTACTATGGCTACACCTTC.

The table lists this clone with a few counts. CDR3 residues: CASSIAQGKETQYF. The DNA for the CDR3 is TGTGCCAGTAGTATAGCCCAGGGGAAGGAGACCCAGTACTTC. This chain joins TRBV19 and TRBJ2-5; a weak D match, TRBD1 (6 bases). The CDR3 covers 14 residues. Trimming removed 1 base from V and 5 bases from J, with 11 bases in between. Germline CDR1 is LNHDA and CDR2 is SQIVND (reference sequence). Looking up the rest from reference TRBV19 and TRBJ2-5 gives the full variable domain: DGGITQSPKYLFRKEGQNVTLSCEQNLNHDAMYWYRQDPGQGLRLIYYSQIVNDFQKGDIAEGYSVSREKKESFPLTVTSAQKNPTAFYLCASSIAQGKETQYFGPGTRLLVL.

The chain recombines TRBV6-5 with TRBJ2-7; 8 bases line up with TRBD1. The junction had 3 bases not matched to a gene; V was cut back by 6 bases and J by 8 bases. Germline values: CDR1 MNHEY, CDR2 SVGAGI. This CDR3 spans 11 amino acids. DNA of the CDR3: TGTGCCAGCAGGAGACAGGGGCAGCAGTACTTC. Its protein product is CASRRQGQQYF.

The chain recombines TRBV19 with TRBJ2-3; 9 bases line up with TRBD2. The CDR3 is 16 residues long. The V gene end was trimmed by 5 bases and the J gene end by 3 bases; junction bases not matched to a gene: 9. CDR1 LNHDA and CDR2 SQIVND come from the germline V gene (reference sequence). DNA for the CDR3: TGTGCCAGTAGTTCCAATAGCGGGAGTGGGACAGATACGCAGTATTTT. This sequence encodes CASSSNSGSGTDTQYF.

The V call is TRBV7-2, the J call TRBJ2-1, with 12 positions matching TRBD2. Looked up from germline, CDR1 is SGHTA and CDR2 is FQGNSA. V trimming: 1 base; J trimming: 8 bases; junction bases outside the gene matches: 3. The CDR3 is 15 residues long. The CDR3 DNA sequence: TGTGCCAGCAGCTTAGGACTAGCGGGAGAGTATGAGCAGTTCTTC. Translated: CASSLGLAGEYEQFF.

The chain couples TRBV28 to TRBJ1-1; TRBD1 agrees at 7 bases. Per the germline V gene, CDR1 is MDHEN and CDR2 is SYDVKM. This CDR3 has 14 amino acids. V dropped 8 bases and J dropped 1; count of bases not matched to a gene: 7. DNA of the CDR3: TGTGCCAGCGAGAATTACAGGGGGAACACTGAAGCTTTCTTT. It encodes CASENYRGNTEAFF.

This chain joins TRBV3-1 (or the pseudogene TRBV3-2) and TRBJ1-2; perhaps TRBD1 as D (5 bases). The CDR3 contains 15 residues. V lost 0 bases to trimming and J lost 5 bases, with 13 bases between them. The germline V gene has CDR1 LGHDT and CDR2 YNNKEL (reference sequence). The CDR3 nucleotides read TGTGCCAGCAGCCAAGATTTCGGGGGGGGTTATGGCTACACCTTC. It yields the protein CASSQDFGGGYGYTF.

V usage is TRBV28 and J usage is TRBJ2-7, with 13 bases that match TRBD2. J lost 6 bases, V lost 3 bases, and 5 bases had no gene match. There are 15 residues in the CDR3. The V gene's germline CDR1 is MDHEN and CDR2 SYDVKM. The CDR3 is CASSLWTSGSSEQYF. The CDR3 nucleotides read TGTGCCAGCAGTTTGTGGACTAGCGGGAGTTCCGAGCAGTACTTC.

V usage is TRBV5-1 and J usage is TRBJ2-5, with D perhaps TRBD1 (6 bases). CDR1 is SGHRS, CDR2 YFSETQ, per germline. CDR3 length: 15 amino acids. Trimming removed 7 bases from V and 4 bases from J, with 20 bases in between. In DNA, the CDR3 is TGCGCCAGCGCTCCGGAGGCAGGGGAGCGAGAGACCCAGTACTTC. It codes for CASAPEAGERETQYF.

The chain joins TRBV24-1 to TRBJ2-1, with a possible D match to TRBD2 (5 bases). Germline V gene data show CDR1 as KGHDR and CDR2 as SFDVKD. Trimming left V 0 bases short and J 2 bases short, with 7 bases between. The CDR3 length is 15 residues. The DNA for the CDR3 is TGTGCCACCAGTGATTTGTCTAGCCCCTACAATGAGCAGTTCTTC. It is translated as CATSDLSSPYNEQFF.

The chain links TRBV10-3 to TRBJ1-1; D uncertain. Germline V gene data show CDR1 as ENHRY and CDR2 as SYGVKD. Trimming took off 6 bases at V and 1 base at J, with 9 bases between the two ends. The CDR3 consists of 13 residues. The CDR3 nucleotides are TGTGCCATCAGCCGGGAAGGGAACACTGAAGCTTTCTTT. Amino acids: CAISREGNTEAFF.

The V gene is TRBV13, the J gene TRBJ2-7; D gene uncertain. Per germline, CDR1 PRHDT and CDR2 FYEKMQ (reference sequence). The CDR3 spans 13 residues. Trimming took 0 bases from V and 4 from J, leaving 7 bases between them. CDR3 loop: CASSLGTSYEQYF. CDR3 sequence (DNA): TGTGCCAGCAGCTTAGGGACTTCTTACGAGCAGTACTTC.

The chain links TRBV7-9 to TRBJ1-2; D ambiguous. V gave up 8 bases and J gave up 5 bases, with 12 bases separating them. The CDR3 has 12 amino acids. CDR1 and CDR2 from the germline V gene are SEHNR and FQNEAQ (reference sequence). The CDR3 coding sequence is TGTGCCAGCTCCGTCGATCGGTATGGCTACACCTTC. Translating it yields CASSVDRYGYTF.

The V call is TRBV27, the J call TRBJ1-5; D gene ambiguous. This CDR3 comprises 16 residues. CDR1 MNHEY and CDR2 SMNVEV come from the germline V gene (reference sequence). Deletions cut 8 bases from V and 1 base from J, with 18 bases between. CDR3 sequence: CASPSLARLSNQPQHF. DNA of the CDR3: TGTGCCAGCCCCAGTCTAGCGAGATTAAGCAATCAGCCCCAGCATTTT.

The chain has TRBV29-1 and TRBJ2-2, with D possibly matching TRBD2 (6 bases). CDR3 length equals 14 residues. The germline V and J ends were trimmed by 0 bases and 6 bases, with 11 bases remaining between them. The germline gives CDR1 SQVTM, CDR2 ANQGSEA. The CDR3 coding sequence is TGCAGCGTTGAAGACCGGGGACTTTCCGGGGAGCTGTTTTTT. It encodes CSVEDRGLSGELFF.

J is TRBJ2-2 and V is TRBV11-2, with D perhaps matching TRBD1 (5 bases). Germline V CDR1 and CDR2: SGHAT, FQNNGV. Trimming removed 0 bases at V and 5 bases at J, with 10 bases between. The CDR3 is 15 amino acids. This chain's CDR3 is CASSLDGADTGELFF. The CDR3 DNA reads as TGTGCCAGCAGCTTAGATGGGGCAGATACCGGGGAGCTGTTTTTT.

This clone has just one count. The chain has TRBV5-6 and TRBJ1-2, with 10 bases that match TRBD1. This CDR3 contains 17 residues. Looked up from germline, CDR1 is SGHDT and CDR2 is YYEEEE. V lost 4 bases, J lost 4 bases, and 13 bases stayed unmatched. CDR3 nucleotides: TGTGCCAGCAGCGCAATTGCGCGGGACAGGGGACTCTATGGCTACACCTTC. Amino acids: CASSAIARDRGLYGYTF.

The chain couples TRBV28 to TRBJ2-7; the D gene is possibly TRBD2 (6 bases). Trimming removed 7 bases from V and 0 bases from J, with 19 bases in between. This CDR3 spans 16 amino acids. The germline V gene has CDR1 MDHEN and CDR2 SYDVKM. The CDR3 spells CASIRAGGTSSYEQYF. The DNA of the CDR3 is TGTGCCAGCATCAGGGCGGGCGGGACTTCCTCCTACGAGCAGTACTTC.

J is TRBJ1-6 and V is TRBV7-9, with 8 bases that match TRBD1. From germline, CDR1 is SEHNR and CDR2 FQNEAQ (reference sequence). The V and J ends lost 5 bases and 8 bases, in that order; junction bases with no gene match: 5. The CDR3 is 14 residues long. The CDR3 region has the DNA TGTGCCAGCAGCCCGGACAGGGCTGATTCACCCCTCCACTTT. Its translation: CASSPDRADSPLHF.